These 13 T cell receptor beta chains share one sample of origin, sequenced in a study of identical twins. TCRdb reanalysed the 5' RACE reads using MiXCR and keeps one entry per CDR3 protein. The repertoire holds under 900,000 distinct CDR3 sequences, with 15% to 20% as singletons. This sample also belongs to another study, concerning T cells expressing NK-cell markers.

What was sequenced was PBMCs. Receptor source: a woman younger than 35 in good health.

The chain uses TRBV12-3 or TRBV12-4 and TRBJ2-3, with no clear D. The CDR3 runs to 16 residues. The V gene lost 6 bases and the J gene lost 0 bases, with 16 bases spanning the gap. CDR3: CASSPPNSRSTDTQYF. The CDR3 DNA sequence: TGTGCCAGCAGCCCCCCGAATTCCCGAAGCACAGATACGCAGTATTTT.

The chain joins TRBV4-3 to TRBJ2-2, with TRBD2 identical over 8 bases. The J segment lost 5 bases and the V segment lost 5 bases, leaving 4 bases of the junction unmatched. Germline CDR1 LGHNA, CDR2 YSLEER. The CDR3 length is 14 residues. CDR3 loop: CASSGSGKTGELFF. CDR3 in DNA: TGCGCCAGCAGCGGTAGCGGGAAGACCGGGGAGCTGTTTTTT.

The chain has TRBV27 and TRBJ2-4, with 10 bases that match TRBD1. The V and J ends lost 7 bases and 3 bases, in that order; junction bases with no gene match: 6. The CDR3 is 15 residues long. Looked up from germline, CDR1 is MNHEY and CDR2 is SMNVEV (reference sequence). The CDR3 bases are TGTGCCAGCAAGGGACAGGGGCTTGACAAAAACATTCAGTACTTC. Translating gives CASKGQGLDKNIQYF.

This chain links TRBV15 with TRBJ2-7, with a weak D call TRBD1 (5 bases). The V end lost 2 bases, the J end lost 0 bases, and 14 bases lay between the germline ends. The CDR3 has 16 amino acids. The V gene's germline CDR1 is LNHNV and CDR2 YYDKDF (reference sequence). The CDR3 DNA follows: TGTGCCACCAGCAGATTCACGAGGACAAGCTCCTACGAGCAGTACTTC. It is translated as CATSRFTRTSSYEQYF.

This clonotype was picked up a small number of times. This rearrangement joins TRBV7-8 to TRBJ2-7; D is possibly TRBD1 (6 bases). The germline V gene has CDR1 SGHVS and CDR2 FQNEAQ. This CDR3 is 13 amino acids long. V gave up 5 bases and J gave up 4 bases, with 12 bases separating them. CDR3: CASSNRVTYEQYF. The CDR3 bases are TGTGCCAGCAGCAACAGGGTTACTTACGAGCAGTACTTC.

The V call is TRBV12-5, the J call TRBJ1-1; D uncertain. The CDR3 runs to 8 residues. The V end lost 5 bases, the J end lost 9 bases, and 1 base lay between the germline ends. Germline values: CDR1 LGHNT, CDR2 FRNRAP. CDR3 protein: CASGQAFF. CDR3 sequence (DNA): TGTGCTAGTGGTCAAGCTTTCTTT. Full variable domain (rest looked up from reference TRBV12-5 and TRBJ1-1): DARVTQTPRHKVTEMGQEVTMRCQPILGHNTVFWYRQTMMQGLELLAYFRNRAPLDDSGMPKDRFSAEMPDATLATLKIQPSEPRDSAVYFCASGQAFFGQGTRLTVV.

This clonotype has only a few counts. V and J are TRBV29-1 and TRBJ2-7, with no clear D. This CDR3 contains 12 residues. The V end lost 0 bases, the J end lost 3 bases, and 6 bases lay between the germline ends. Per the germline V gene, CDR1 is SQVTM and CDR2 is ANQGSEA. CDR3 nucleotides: TGCAGCGTTGAAGATCGGTTCTACGAGCAGTACTTC. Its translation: CSVEDRFYEQYF.

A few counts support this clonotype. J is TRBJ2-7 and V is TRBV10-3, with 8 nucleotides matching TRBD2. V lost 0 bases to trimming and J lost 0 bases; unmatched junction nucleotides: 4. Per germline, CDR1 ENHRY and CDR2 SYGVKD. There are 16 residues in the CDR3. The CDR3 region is CAISESRGRSSYEQYF. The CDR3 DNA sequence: TGTGCCATCAGTGAGTCTCGCGGGAGGAGCTCCTACGAGCAGTACTTC.

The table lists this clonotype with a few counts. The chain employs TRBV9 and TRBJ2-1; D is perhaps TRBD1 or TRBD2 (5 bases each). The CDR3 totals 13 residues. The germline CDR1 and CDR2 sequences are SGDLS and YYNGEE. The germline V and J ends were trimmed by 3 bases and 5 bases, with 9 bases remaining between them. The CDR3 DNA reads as TGTGCCAGCAGCGGAGGGGCGGACAATGAGCAGTTCTTC. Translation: CASSGGADNEQFF. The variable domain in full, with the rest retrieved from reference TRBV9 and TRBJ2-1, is DSGVTQTPKHLITATGQRVTLRCSPRSGDLSVYWYQQSLDQGLQFLIQYYNGEERAKGNILERFSAQQFPDLHSELNLSSLELGDSALYFCASSGGADNEQFFGPGTRLTVL.

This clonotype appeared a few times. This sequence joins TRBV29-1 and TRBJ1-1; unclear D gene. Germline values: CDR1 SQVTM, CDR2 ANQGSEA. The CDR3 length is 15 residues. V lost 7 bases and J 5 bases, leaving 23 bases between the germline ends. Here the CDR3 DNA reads TGCAGCGCTGAGGGTCAGAAAGGATCGAGAACTGAAGCTTTCTTT. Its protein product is CSAEGQKGSRTEAFF.

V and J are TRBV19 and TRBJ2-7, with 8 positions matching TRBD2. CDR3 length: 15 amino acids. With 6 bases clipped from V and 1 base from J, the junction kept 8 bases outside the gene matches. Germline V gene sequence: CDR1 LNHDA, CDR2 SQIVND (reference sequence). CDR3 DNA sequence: TGTGCCAGTAGAGAGATAGCGGGAAATTCCTACGAGCAGTACTTC. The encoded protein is CASREIAGNSYEQYF.

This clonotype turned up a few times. The CDR3 DNA reads as TGTGCCAGCAGCTTAGACGGGCCCAACACCATATATTTT. It encodes CASSLDGPNTIYF. The chain carries TRBV7-9 and TRBJ1-3; the D is unclear. The germline gives CDR1 SEHNR, CDR2 FQNEAQ (reference sequence). The CDR3 is 13 amino acids. The ends were cut back, 1 base at V and 7 bases at J, with 8 bases in the middle.

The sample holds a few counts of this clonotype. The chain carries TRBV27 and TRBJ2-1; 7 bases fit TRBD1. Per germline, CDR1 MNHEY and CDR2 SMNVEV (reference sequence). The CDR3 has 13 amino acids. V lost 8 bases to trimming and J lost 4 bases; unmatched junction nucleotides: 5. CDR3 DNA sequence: TGTGCCAGCCGACAGGGTACTTACAATGAGCAGTTCTTC. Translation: CASRQGTYNEQFF.